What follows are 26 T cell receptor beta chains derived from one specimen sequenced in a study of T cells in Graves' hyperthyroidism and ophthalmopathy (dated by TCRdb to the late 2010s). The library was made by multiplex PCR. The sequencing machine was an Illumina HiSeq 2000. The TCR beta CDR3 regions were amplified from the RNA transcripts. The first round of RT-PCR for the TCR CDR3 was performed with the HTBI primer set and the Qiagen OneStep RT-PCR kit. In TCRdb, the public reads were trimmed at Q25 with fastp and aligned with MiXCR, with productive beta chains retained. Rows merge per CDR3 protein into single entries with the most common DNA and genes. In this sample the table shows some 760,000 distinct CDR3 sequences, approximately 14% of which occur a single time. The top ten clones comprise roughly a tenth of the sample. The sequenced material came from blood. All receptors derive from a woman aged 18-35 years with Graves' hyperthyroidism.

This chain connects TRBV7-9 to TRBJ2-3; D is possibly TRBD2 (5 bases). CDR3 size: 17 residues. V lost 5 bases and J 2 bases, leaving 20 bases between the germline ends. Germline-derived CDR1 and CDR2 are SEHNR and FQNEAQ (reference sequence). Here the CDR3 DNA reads TGTGCCAGCAGCCCCCCGGGGAGACCCACCCTCACAGATACGCAGTATTTT. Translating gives CASSPPGRPTLTDTQYF. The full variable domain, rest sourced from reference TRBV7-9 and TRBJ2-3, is DTGVSQNPRHKITKRGQNVTFRCDPISEHNRLYWYRQTLGQGPEFLTYFQNEAQLEKSRLLSDRFSAERPKGSFSTLEIQRTEQGDSAMYLCASSPPGRPTLTDTQYFGPGTRLTVL.

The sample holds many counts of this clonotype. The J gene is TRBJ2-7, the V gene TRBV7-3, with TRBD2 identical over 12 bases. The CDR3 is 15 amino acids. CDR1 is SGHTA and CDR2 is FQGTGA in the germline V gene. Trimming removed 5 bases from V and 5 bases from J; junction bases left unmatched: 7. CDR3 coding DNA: TGTGCCAGCAGCGACAGACTAGCGGGAGTGGACGAGCAGTACTTC. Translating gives CASSDRLAGVDEQYF.

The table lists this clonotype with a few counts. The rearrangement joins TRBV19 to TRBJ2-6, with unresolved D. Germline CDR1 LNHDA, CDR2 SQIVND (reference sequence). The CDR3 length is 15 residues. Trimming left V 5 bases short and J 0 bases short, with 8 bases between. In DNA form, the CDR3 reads TGTGCCAGTAGTGCCAGGAGCTCTGGGGCCAACGTCCTGACTTTC. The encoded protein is CASSARSSGANVLTF.

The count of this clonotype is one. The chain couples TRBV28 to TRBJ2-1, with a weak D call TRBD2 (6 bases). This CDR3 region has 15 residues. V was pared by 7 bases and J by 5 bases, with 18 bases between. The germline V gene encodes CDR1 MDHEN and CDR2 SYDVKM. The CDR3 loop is CASIQTVGGHNEQFF. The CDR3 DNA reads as TGTGCCAGCATTCAAACGGTGGGGGGACACAATGAGCAGTTCTTC.

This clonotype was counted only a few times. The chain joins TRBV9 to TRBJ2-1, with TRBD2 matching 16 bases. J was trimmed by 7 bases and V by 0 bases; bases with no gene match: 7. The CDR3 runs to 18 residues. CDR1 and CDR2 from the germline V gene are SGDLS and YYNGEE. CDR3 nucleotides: TGTGCCAGCAGCGTAGCTCTTGGGACTAGCGGGAGGGGGAATGAGCAGTTCTTC. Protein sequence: CASSVALGTSGRGNEQFF.

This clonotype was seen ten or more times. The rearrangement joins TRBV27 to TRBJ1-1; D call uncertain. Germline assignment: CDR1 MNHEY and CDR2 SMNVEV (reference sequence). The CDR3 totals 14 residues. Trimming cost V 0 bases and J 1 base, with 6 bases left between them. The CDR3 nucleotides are TGTGCCAGCAGTTTATCGAACAGGAACACTGAAGCTTTCTTT. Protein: CASSLSNRNTEAFF.

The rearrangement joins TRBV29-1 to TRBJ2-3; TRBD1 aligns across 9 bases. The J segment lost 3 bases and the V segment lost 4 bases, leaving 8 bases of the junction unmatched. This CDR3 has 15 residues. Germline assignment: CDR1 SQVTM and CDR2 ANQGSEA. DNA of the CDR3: TGCAGCGTTGTGGGGTACAGGGGGCGGACAGATACGCAGTATTTT. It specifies CSVVGYRGRTDTQYF.

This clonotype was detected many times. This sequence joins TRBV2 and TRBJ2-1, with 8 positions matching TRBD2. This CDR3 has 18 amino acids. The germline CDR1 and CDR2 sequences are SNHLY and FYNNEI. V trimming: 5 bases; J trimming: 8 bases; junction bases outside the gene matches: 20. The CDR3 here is CASSLRRSSGSIFYEQFF. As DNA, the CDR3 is TGTGCCAGCAGTCTGAGAAGGTCAAGCGGGAGCATCTTCTATGAGCAGTTCTTC.

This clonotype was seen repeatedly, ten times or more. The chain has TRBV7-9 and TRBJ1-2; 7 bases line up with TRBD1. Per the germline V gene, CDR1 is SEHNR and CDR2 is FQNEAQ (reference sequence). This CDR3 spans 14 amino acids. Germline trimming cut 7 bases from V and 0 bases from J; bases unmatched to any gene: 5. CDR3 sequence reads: CASTSQGSNYGYTF. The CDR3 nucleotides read TGTGCCAGCACCTCACAGGGGTCTAACTATGGCTACACCTTC.

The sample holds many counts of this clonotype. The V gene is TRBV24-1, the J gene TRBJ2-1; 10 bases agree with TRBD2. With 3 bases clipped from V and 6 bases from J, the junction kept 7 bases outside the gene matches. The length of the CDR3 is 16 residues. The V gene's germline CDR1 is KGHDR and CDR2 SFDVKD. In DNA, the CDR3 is TGTGCCACCAGTGATCGGACTAGCGGAAACCCCAATGAGCAGTTCTTC. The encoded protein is CATSDRTSGNPNEQFF.

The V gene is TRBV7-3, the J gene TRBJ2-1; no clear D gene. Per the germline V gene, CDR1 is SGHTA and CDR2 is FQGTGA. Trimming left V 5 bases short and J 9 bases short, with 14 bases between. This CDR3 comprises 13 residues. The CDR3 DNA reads TGTGCCAGCAGCCAATCCCAGGTCACTGAGCAGTTCTTC. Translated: CASSQSQVTEQFF. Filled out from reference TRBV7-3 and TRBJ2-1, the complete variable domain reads GAGVSQTPSNKVTEKGKYVELRCDPISGHTALYWYRQSLGQGPEFLIYFQGTGAADDSGLPNDRFFAVRPEGSVSTLKIQRTERGDSAVYLCASSQSQVTEQFFGPGTRLTVL.

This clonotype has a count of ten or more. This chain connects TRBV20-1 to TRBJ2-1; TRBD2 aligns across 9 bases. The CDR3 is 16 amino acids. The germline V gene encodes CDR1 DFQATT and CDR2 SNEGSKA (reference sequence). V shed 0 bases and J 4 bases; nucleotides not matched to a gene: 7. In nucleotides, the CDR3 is TGCAGTGCTAGAGATCAGGGGACTAGCCTATACAATGAGCAGTTCTTC. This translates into CSARDQGTSLYNEQFF.

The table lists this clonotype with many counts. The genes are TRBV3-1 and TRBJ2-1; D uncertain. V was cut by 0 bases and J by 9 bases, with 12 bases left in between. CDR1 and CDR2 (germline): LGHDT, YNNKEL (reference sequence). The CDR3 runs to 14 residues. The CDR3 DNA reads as TGTGCCAGCAGCCAAGATATGGTGTGGGTTGAGCAGTTCTTC. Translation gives CASSQDMVWVEQFF.

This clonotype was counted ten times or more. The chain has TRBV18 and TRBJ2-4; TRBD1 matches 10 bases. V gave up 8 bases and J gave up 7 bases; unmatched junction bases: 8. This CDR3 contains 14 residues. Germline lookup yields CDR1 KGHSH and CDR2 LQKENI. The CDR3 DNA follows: TGTGCCAGCGCCCTCCCGGGACAGGGGAACATTCAGTACTTC. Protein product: CASALPGQGNIQYF.

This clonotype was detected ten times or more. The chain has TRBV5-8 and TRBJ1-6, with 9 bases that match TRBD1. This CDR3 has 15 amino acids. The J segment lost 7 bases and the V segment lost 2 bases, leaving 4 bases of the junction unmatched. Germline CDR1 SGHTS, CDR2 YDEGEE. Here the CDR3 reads CASSFGDRVNSPLHF. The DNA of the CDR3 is TGTGCCAGCAGCTTCGGGGACAGGGTGAATTCACCCCTCCACTTT.

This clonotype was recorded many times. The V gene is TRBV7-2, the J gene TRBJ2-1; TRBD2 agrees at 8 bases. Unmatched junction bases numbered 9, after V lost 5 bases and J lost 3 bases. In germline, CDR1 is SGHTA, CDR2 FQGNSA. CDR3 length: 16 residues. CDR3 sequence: CASSPIASGSYNEQFF. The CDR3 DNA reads TGTGCCAGCAGCCCAATAGCGAGCGGGAGCTACAATGAGCAGTTCTTC. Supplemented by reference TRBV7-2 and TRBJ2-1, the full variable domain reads GAGVSQSPSNKVTEKGKDVELRCDPISGHTALYWYRQSLGQGLEFLIYFQGNSAPDKSGLPSDRFSAERTGGSVSTLTIQRTQQEDSAVYLCASSPIASGSYNEQFFGPGTRLTVL.

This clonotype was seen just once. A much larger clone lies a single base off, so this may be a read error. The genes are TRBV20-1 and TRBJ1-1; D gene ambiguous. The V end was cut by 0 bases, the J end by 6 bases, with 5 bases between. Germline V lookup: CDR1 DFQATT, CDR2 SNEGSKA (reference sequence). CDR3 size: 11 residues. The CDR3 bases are TGCAGTGCTAGAGATAGGGCTGAAGCTTTCTTT. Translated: CSARDRAEAFF.

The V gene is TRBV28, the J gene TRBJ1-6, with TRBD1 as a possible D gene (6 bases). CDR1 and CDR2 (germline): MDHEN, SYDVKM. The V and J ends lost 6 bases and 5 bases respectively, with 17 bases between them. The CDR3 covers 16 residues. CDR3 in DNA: TGTGCCAGCAGCCAGCGCCCACCAGGGGATAATTCACCCCTCCACTTT. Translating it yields CASSQRPPGDNSPLHF.

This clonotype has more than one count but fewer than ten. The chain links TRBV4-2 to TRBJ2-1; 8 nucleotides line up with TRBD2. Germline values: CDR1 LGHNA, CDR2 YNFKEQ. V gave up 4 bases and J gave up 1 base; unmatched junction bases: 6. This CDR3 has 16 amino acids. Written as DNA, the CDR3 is TGTGCCAGCAGCCGAGACCCGGGAGGGTCCTACAATGAGCAGTTCTTC. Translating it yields CASSRDPGGSYNEQFF.

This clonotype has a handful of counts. The DNA for the CDR3 is TGTGCCAGCACTTCAGGAGGACTAGCGGGAGAAGAGCAGTACTTC. This encodes CASTSGGLAGEEQYF. J is TRBJ2-7 and V is TRBV6-2 or TRBV6-3; 13 nucleotides line up with TRBD2. CDR3 length: 15 amino acids. Germline values: CDR1 MNHEY, CDR2 SVGEGT. V shed 7 bases, J shed 7 bases, and the junction held 10 bases outside the gene matches.

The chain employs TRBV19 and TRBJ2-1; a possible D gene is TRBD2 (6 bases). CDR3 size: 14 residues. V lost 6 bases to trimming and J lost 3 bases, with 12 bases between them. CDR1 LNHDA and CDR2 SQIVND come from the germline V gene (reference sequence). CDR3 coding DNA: TGTGCCAGTAGAAGTGGGGGACTCTACAATGAGCAGTTCTTC. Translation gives CASRSGGLYNEQFF.

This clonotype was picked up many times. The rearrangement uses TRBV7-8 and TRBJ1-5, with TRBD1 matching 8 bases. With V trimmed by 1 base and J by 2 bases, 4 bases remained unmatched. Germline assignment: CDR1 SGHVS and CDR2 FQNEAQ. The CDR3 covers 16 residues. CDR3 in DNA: TGTGCCAGCAGCTTAGGGACAGGGCCCCGCAATCAGCCCCAGCATTTT. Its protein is CASSLGTGPRNQPQHF.

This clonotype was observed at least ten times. CDR3 protein: CASSPARGMNTEAFF. The CDR3 coding sequence is TGTGCCAGCTCACCCGCCAGGGGAATGAACACTGAAGCTTTCTTT. The chain carries TRBV18 and TRBJ1-1; D is perhaps TRBD1 (6 bases). This CDR3 is built from 15 residues. Trimming left V 3 bases short and J 0 bases short, with 11 bases between. Germline V gene lookup returns CDR1 KGHSH and CDR2 LQKENI.

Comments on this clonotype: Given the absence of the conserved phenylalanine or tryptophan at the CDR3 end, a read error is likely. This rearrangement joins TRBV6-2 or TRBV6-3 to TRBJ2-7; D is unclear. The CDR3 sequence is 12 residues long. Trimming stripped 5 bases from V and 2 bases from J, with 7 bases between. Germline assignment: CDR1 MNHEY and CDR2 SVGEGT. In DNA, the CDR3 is TGTGCCAGCAGTCGCGGAACCTACGAGCAGTACCTC. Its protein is CASSRGTYEQYL.

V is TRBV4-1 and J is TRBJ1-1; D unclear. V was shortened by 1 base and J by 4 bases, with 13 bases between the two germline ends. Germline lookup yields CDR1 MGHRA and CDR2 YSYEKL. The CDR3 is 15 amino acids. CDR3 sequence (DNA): TGCGCCAGCAGCCAAGGGACGGCAGATAGCACTGAAGCTTTCTTT. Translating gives CASSQGTADSTEAFF.

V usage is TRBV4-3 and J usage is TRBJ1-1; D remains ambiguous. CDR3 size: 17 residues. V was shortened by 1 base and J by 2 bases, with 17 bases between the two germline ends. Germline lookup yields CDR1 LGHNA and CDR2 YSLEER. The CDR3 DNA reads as TGCGCCAGCAGCCAAGTTAACTCGGTCGAGGCAAACACTGAAGCTTTCTTT. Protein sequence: CASSQVNSVEANTEAFF.